This TCR beta chain was identified during a study of T cells in Graves' hyperthyroidism and ophthalmopathy (dated by TCRdb to about 2019). Regarding the research as a whole: Peripheral blood was collected at initial diagnosis, before any treatment. The study also compared thyroid tissue and blood T-cell repertoires from roughly 6 Graves' hyperthyroidism patients. A discovery cohort of 95 to 100 patients, 43 with Graves' ophthalmopathy and 57 with stable Graves' hyperthyroidism, was used to find distinguishing TCR V-J signatures. Prospective prediction of ophthalmopathy was tested in an independent validation cohort of fewer than 20 hyperthyroidism patients and roughly 16 patients who later progressed to ophthalmopathy. TCR Vbeta CDR3 sequencing of roughly 140 peripheral blood samples (under 45 ophthalmopathy, approximately 80 hyperthyroidism and about 17 progressor patients) is reported in the paper. After blood sampling, hyperthyroidism patients were treated with methimazole at a starting dose of 30 mg daily, and ophthalmopathy patients were treated with high-dose intravenous methylprednisolone. The roughly 99 discovery patients were divided at random into training and test sets in a 7:3 ratio.

TCR beta CDR3 regions were amplified from RNA transcripts. The TCR CDR3 was subjected to a first round of RT-PCR using the HTBI primer set and the Qiagen OneStep RT-PCR kit. Libraries were constructed in a second round of multiplex PCR, after which size selection and purification were performed. Libraries were sequenced paired-end with 100 bp reads on an Illumina HiSeq2000. As for how the authors treated the data: SOAPnuke was used to process the raw data, removing reads that contained adapters or uncalled bases, had a mean Phred below 15, or lacked an exact match to the constant primer or identifier. High-quality paired reads were merged with COPE v1.2.5, and unique nucleotide sequences were defined as clonotypes. MiTCR v1.1 was used to align the clonotypes against IMGT TRBV, TRBD and TRBJ reference segments. The analysis included only V-J combinations with a frequency above 0.0001, which together covered approximately 99% of the repertoires. A TCS score was defined as the ratio of F50 (clonal expansion) to E x V (chaos), with BLOSUM62-based TCRdist applied between CDR3 peptides within each V-J. Welch's t-statistics and random forest reduced 450 to 600 V-J features to roughly 13, which were used in a naive Bayes classifier (R e1071). In TCRdb, the public reads were trimmed at Q25 with fastp and aligned with MiXCR, with productive beta chains retained. Each CDR3 protein gets just one entry, which takes the most common genes and DNA from the rows behind it. In this record, the V and J calls reflect TCRdb's handling and not the investigators' own analysis. The sample has around 520,000 distinct CDR3 sequences on record, roughly 15% of them singletons. Roughly 14% of the sample belongs to the ten largest clones.

A remark on this clonotype: Its antigen is still unknown. There are no base qualities to consult, and no much larger clone falls within one base.

V loses 0 bases, J loses 6 bases, and the germline ends lie 15 bases apart. Measured from the cysteine to the phenylalanine, the CDR3 is 15 residues long. The CDR3 DNA has 45 bases and is translated from base 1. The germline V gene (reference sequence) specifies DFQATT as CDR1 and SNEGSKA as CDR2. The investigation overall reported the following: No statistical method was used to set the sample size in advance, and investigators knew the group allocation. Most expanded thyroid clonotypes (frequency above 0.001) were also found in blood, which suggests that blood repertoires may mirror thyroid immune responses. In cross-validation, a model built on a 13 V-J signature told ophthalmopathy apart from stable hyperthyroidism with over 85% sensitivity and roughly 83% specificity, and in testing the same model reached 80%/75%. In validation, the model predicted progression to ophthalmopathy a median of roughly 6.2 months before onset, with 65% to 71% sensitivity and nearly 75% specificity.

A patient counted as having stable Graves' hyperthyroidism if no progression to ophthalmopathy occurred over 18 months of follow-up. The hyperthyroidism patients were between 18 and 65 years old and newly diagnosed, with a disease duration of less than 2 months. Exclusion was applied to patients with uncontrolled infections, other autoimmune diseases, pregnancy or lactation. Diagnoses were based on clinical symptoms, serum thyroxine and TRAb, thyroid ultrasound and orbital computed tomography. PBMCs were separated from about 10 ml of fresh peripheral blood using Ficoll-Paque density gradient centrifugation. Trizol reagent was used to extract total RNA, and RNA quality was then checked on an Agilent 2100 Bioanalyzer.

The TCR originated in a woman aged 40 to 50 with Graves' hyperthyroidism. The V gene is TRBV20-1 and the J gene is TRBJ1-5; there is no confident call for the D gene. Material for sequencing was blood. The DNA reads as follows: TGCAGTGCTAGAGATTCGAACCAGCGGTCTCAGCCCCAGCATTTT. It specifies CSARDSNQRSQPQHF.